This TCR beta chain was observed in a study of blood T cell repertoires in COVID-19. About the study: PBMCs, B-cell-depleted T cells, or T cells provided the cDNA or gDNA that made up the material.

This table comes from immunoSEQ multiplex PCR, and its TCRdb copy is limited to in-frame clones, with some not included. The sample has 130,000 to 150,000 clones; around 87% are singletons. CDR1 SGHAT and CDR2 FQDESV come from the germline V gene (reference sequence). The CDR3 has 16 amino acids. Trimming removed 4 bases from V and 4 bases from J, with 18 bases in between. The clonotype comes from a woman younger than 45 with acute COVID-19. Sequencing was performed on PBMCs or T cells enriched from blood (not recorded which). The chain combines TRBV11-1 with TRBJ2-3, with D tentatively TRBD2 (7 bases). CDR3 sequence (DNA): TGTGCCAGCAGCTCGGACAGTGGGGGGGTTTCAGATACGCAGTATTTT. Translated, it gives CASSSDSGGVSDTQYF.